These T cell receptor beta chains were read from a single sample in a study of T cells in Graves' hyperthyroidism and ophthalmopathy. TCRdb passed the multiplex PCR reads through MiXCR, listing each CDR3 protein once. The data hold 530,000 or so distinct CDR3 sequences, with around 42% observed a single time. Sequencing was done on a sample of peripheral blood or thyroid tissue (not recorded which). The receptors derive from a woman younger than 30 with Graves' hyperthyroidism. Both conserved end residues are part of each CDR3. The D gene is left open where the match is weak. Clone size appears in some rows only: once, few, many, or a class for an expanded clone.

CDR3 protein: CASSEGLTGPHYGYTF
CDR3 DNA: TGTGCCAGCAGTGAAGGATTAACAGGGCCCCACTATGGCTACACCTTC
J gene: TRBJ1-2
clone size: many
V gene: TRBV6-1
D gene: -

CDR3 protein: CASSPRTGSHSGNTIYF
CDR3 DNA: TGTGCCAGCAGTCCACGGACAGGTTCACACTCTGGAAACACCATATATTTT
J gene: TRBJ1-3
clone size: few
V gene: TRBV11-2
D gene: TRBD1

CDR3 protein: CSARVDFEKLFF
CDR3 DNA: TGCAGTGCTAGAGTGGATTTTGAAAAACTGTTTTTT
J gene: TRBJ1-4
clone size: -
V gene: TRBV20-1
D gene: -

CDR3 protein: CASSPPQAYRDGYGYTF
CDR3 DNA: TGTGCCAGCAGTCCACCCCAAGCCTACAGGGATGGCTATGGCTACACCTTC
J gene: TRBJ1-2
clone size: many
V gene: TRBV6-4
D gene: -

CDR3 protein: CASSERGKVDGYTF
CDR3 DNA: TGTGCCAGCAGCGAAAGGGGCAAGGTTGATGGCTACACCTTC
J gene: TRBJ1-2
clone size: -
V gene: TRBV2
D gene: -

CDR3 protein: CSARDRAGQETQYF
CDR3 DNA: TGCAGTGCTAGAGATAGGGCTGGGCAAGAGACCCAGTACTTC
J gene: TRBJ2-5
clone size: many
V gene: TRBV20-1
D gene: -

CDR3 protein: CSVARGEGNTIYF
CDR3 DNA: TGCAGCGTTGCCCGGGGAGAAGGAAACACCATATATTTT
J gene: TRBJ1-3
clone size: -
V gene: TRBV29-1
D gene: -

CDR3 protein: CAWSPTTGQAAEAFF
CDR3 DNA: TGTGCCTGGAGTCCCACGACAGGGCAGGCGGCTGAAGCTTTCTTT
J gene: TRBJ1-1
clone size: -
V gene: TRBV30
D gene: TRBD1

CDR3 protein: CAIVARSEGSTPGRAKETQYF
CDR3 DNA: TGTGCCATCGTTGCGAGGTCGGAGGGTTCAACACCGGGGAGAGCCAAAGAGACCCAGTACTTC
J gene: TRBJ2-5
clone size: -
V gene: TRBV10-3
D gene: -

CDR3 protein: CASSQPTRNTGELFF
CDR3 DNA: TGCGCCAGCAGCCAACCCACTAGAAACACCGGGGAGCTGTTTTTT
J gene: TRBJ2-2
clone size: -
V gene: TRBV4-1
D gene: -

CDR3 protein: CAISETGVERDYGYTF
CDR3 DNA: TGTGCCATCAGTGAGACAGGGGTAGAGAGAGACTATGGCTACACCTTC
J gene: TRBJ1-2
clone size: -
V gene: TRBV10-3
D gene: TRBD1

CDR3 protein: CAIERSDEKLFF
CDR3 DNA: TGTGCCATCGAGAGGTCGGATGAAAAACTGTTTTTT
J gene: TRBJ1-4
clone size: -
V gene: TRBV2
D gene: -

CDR3 protein: CSVDGGQGQETQYF
CDR3 DNA: TGCAGCGTTGACGGGGGACAGGGACAAGAGACCCAGTACTTC
J gene: TRBJ2-5
clone size: -
V gene: TRBV29-1
D gene: TRBD1

CDR3 protein: CASSRLQDRGPREQYF
CDR3 DNA: TGTGCCAGCAGCAGACTCCAGGACAGGGGGCCTCGCGAGCAGTACTTC
J gene: TRBJ2-7
clone size: many
V gene: TRBV7-2
D gene: TRBD1

CDR3 protein: CATSKDRSRGISPLHF
CDR3 DNA: TGTGCCACCAGCAAGGACAGGTCGCGGGGAATTTCACCCCTCCACTTT
J gene: TRBJ1-6
clone size: -
V gene: TRBV15
D gene: TRBD1

CDR3 protein: CSARRSGGAYEQYF
CDR3 DNA: TGCAGTGCTAGAAGGAGCGGGGGGGCCTACGAGCAGTACTTC
J gene: TRBJ2-7
clone size: many
V gene: TRBV20-1
D gene: TRBD2

CDR3 protein: CAPKSGSNTEAFF
CDR3 DNA: TGTGCTCCGAAATCTGGGTCGAACACTGAAGCTTTCTTT
J gene: TRBJ1-1
clone size: -
V gene: TRBV19
D gene: -

CDR3 protein: CASSLQALGELFF
CDR3 DNA: TGTGCCAGCAGCCTACAGGCATTAGGGGAGCTGTTTTTT
J gene: TRBJ2-2
clone size: -
V gene: TRBV11-2
D gene: -

CDR3 protein: CASSRDGLEAFF
CDR3 DNA: TGTGCCAGCAGTCGGGACGGACTCGAAGCTTTCTTT
J gene: TRBJ1-1
clone size: many
V gene: TRBV3-1
D gene: -

CDR3 protein: CSVVPQGDYEQYF
CDR3 DNA: TGCAGCGTTGTCCCACAGGGGGACTACGAGCAGTACTTC
J gene: TRBJ2-7
clone size: few
V gene: TRBV29-1
D gene: TRBD1

CDR3 protein: CATSVQVRGYTF
CDR3 DNA: TGTGCCACCAGTGTTCAGGTTCGGGGCTACACCTTC
J gene: TRBJ1-2
clone size: many
V gene: TRBV24-1
D gene: -

CDR3 protein: CAISATYEQYF
CDR3 DNA: TGTGCCATCAGTGCCACCTACGAGCAGTACTTC
J gene: TRBJ2-7
clone size: -
V gene: TRBV10-3
D gene: -

CDR3 protein: CASSQDWTAQETQYF
CDR3 DNA: TGTGCCAGCAGCCAAGACTGGACAGCCCAAGAGACCCAGTACTTC
J gene: TRBJ2-5
clone size: -
V gene: TRBV7-8
D gene: -

CDR3 protein: CASSQSLRRETQYF
CDR3 DNA: TGCGCCAGCAGCCAGAGCCTTAGGAGAGAGACCCAGTACTTC
J gene: TRBJ2-5
clone size: few
V gene: TRBV4-1
D gene: -

CDR3 protein: CATSEWDSQTGELFF
CDR3 DNA: TGTGCCACCAGTGAATGGGACAGTCAGACCGGGGAGCTGTTTTTT
J gene: TRBJ2-2
clone size: -
V gene: TRBV24-1
D gene: TRBD1

CDR3 protein: CASSRGRSGELVNTEAFF
CDR3 DNA: TGCGCCAGCAGCCGGGGACGATCAGGGGAGTTAGTGAACACTGAAGCTTTCTTT
J gene: TRBJ1-1
clone size: many
V gene: TRBV4-1
D gene: -

CDR3 protein: CASSEMDRPLEQYF
CDR3 DNA: TGTGCCAGCAGTGAAATGGACCGGCCCCTCGAGCAGTACTTC
J gene: TRBJ2-7
clone size: many
V gene: TRBV2
D gene: -

CDR3 protein: CASSLDGYNEAFF
CDR3 DNA: TGTGCCAGCAGCTTAGATGGGTACAATGAAGCTTTCTTT
J gene: TRBJ1-1
clone size: -
V gene: TRBV7-9
D gene: -

CDR3 protein: CATSDRDKGGTDTQYF
CDR3 DNA: TGTGCCACCAGTGATCGGGACAAAGGGGGCACAGATACGCAGTATTTT
J gene: TRBJ2-3
clone size: few
V gene: TRBV24-1
D gene: -

CDR3 protein: CASTTISTGPWSYEQYF
CDR3 DNA: TGTGCCAGCACTACTATTTCGACAGGGCCGTGGTCCTACGAGCAGTACTTC
J gene: TRBJ2-7
clone size: many
V gene: TRBV2
D gene: TRBD1